These 8 T cell receptor beta chains originate from one sample sequenced in a study of CD8 T cells in Susac syndrome. RNA amounts of 0.5 to 1 ug underwent reverse transcription with random hexamers. From the immunoSEQ multiplex PCR reads, TCRdb called clonotypes with MiXCR, one entry per CDR3 protein. The sample contains about 85,000 distinct CDR3 sequences, 85% to 95% of which appear only once. The specimen sequenced was CD8+ T cells from PBMCs. These receptors originate from a human donor with Susac syndrome.

This clonotype was found once. The chain is built from TRBV15 and TRBJ1-5; D uncertain. Germline assignment: CDR1 LNHNV and CDR2 YYDKDF (reference sequence). V was cut by 1 base and J by 1 base, with 8 bases left in between. This CDR3 comprises 15 residues. DNA for the CDR3: TGTGCCACCAGCAGAGTTCAAGGGAGCAATCAGCCCCAGCATTTT. The encoded protein is CATSRVQGSNQPQHF.

J is TRBJ2-1 and V is TRBV20-1, with 7 bases identical to TRBD2. With 7 bases clipped from V and 4 bases from J, the junction kept 7 bases outside the gene matches. Per germline, CDR1 DFQATT and CDR2 SNEGSKA (reference sequence). The CDR3 is 13 residues long. CDR3 in DNA: TGCAGTGTCCCCCGGGAGGCTTACAATGAGCAGTTCTTC. Translating it yields CSVPREAYNEQFF.

DNA for the CDR3: TGTGCCAGTGGACTAGGTTCCTACGAGCAGTACTTC. Amino acid sequence: CASGLGSYEQYF. The chain links TRBV6-2 or TRBV6-3 to TRBJ2-7, with 7 nucleotides matching TRBD2. V shed 9 bases, J shed 1 base, and the junction held 3 bases outside the gene matches. The CDR3 loop spans 12 amino acids. CDR1 is MNHEY, CDR2 SVGEGT, per germline.

This rearrangement joins TRBV20-1 to TRBJ1-3; D not certain. This CDR3 has 14 residues. The germline gives CDR1 DFQATT, CDR2 SNEGSKA (reference sequence). Deletions cut 0 bases from V and 2 bases from J, with 8 bases between. CDR3 protein: CSARDNWAGNTIYF. CDR3 in DNA: TGCAGTGCTAGAGATAACTGGGCTGGAAACACCATATATTTT.

This chain connects TRBV6-5 to TRBJ2-7; D not resolved. Trimming removed 0 bases from V and 6 bases from J, with 15 bases in between. The CDR3 extends over 15 amino acids. CDR1 is MNHEY, CDR2 SVGAGI, per germline. In DNA form, the CDR3 reads TGTGCCAGCAGTTACTCGTCCGGATTATTGGGCGAGCAGTACTTC. It translates to CASSYSSGLLGEQYF.

The V gene is TRBV5-6, the J gene TRBJ2-1; no clear D gene. Trimming removed 4 bases at V and 5 bases at J, with 7 bases between. The CDR3 length is 12 residues. Germline loops: CDR1 SGHDT, CDR2 YYEEEE. CDR3: CASSQKDNEQFF. The CDR3 coding sequence is TGTGCCAGCAGCCAAAAAGACAATGAGCAGTTCTTC.

This chain joins TRBV29-1 and TRBJ1-2; a possible D gene is TRBD1 (5 bases). The V and J ends lost 3 bases and 4 bases respectively, with 18 bases between them. The germline CDR1 and CDR2 sequences are SQVTM and ANQGSEA. CDR3 length: 15 amino acids. The CDR3 spells CSVDWAGSELYGYTF. The DNA for the CDR3 is TGCAGCGTTGATTGGGCAGGGAGCGAACTCTATGGCTACACCTTC.

The chain recombines TRBV12-3 or TRBV12-4 with TRBJ2-5; the match to TRBD2 covers 11 bases. The CDR3 is 19 amino acids. V was clipped by 6 bases and J by 5 bases; unmatched bases: 20. The CDR3 protein is CASSPGLAGHFPGEETQYF. In nucleotides, the CDR3 is TGTGCCAGCAGCCCAGGACTAGCGGGCCATTTCCCAGGGGAGGAGACCCAGTACTTC.